Described below is a single T cell receptor beta chain sequence and its context. Its antigen is unknown. A junction end diverges from the germline sequence, so it may reflect a read error. Unique molecular identifiers were carried by the TCR beta cDNA libraries. Roughly 510,000 cDNA molecules were recovered from an input of 1 to 10 million T cells. One entry per CDR3 protein, called by TCRdb with MiXCR from the PCR reads. Among 650,000 to 850,000 distinct CDR3 sequences listed, about 57% were seen once. Germline V gene data show CDR1 as MGHDK and CDR2 as SYGVNS. The CDR3 length is 18 residues. The sample comes from a study of post-analysis software for immune sequencing data. Study-wide background: Recorded subtypes: relapsing-remitting, secondary progressive, progressive-relapsing; some patients unannotated.

Study results and caveats: Samples from one preparation batch, clustered by F measure, grouped strongly together. Multiple sclerosis patients had significantly lower normalized Chao1 diversity than controls. Patients carried five TRBV segments more frequently than controls did, and TRBV5-6, TRBV5-1 and TRBV20-1 were among them.

The chain carries TRBV25-1 and TRBJ2-1, with 15 bases that match TRBD2. Material: blood. The receptor's source is a girl under 18 with multiple sclerosis. As DNA, the CDR3 is TGCGCCAGCAGTGAACCAGGACTAGCGGGAGGGTCCTACAATGAGCAGTTCTTC. Amino acid sequence: CASSEPGLAGGSYNEQFF.